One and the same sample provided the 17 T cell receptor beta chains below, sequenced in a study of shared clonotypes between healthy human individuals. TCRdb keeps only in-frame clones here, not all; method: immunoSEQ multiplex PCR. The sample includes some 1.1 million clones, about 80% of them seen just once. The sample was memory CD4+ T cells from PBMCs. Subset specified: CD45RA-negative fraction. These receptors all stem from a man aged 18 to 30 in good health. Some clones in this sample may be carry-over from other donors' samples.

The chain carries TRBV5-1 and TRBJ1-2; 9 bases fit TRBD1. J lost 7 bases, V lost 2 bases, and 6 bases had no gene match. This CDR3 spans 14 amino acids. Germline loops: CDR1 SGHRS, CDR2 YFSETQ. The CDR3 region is CASSFGQGWGGYTF. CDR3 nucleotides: TGCGCCAGCAGCTTCGGACAGGGGTGGGGTGGCTACACCTTC.

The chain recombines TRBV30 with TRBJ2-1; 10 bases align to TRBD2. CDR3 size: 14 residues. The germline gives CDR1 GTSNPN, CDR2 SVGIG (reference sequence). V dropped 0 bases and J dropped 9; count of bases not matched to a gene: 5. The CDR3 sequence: CAWSVGLAGVEQFF. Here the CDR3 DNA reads TGTGCCTGGAGTGTTGGTCTAGCGGGAGTTGAGCAGTTCTTC. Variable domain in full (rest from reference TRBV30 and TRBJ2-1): SQTIHQWPATLVQPVGSPLSLECTVEGTSNPNLYWYRQAAGRGLQLLFYSVGIGQISSEVPQNLSASRPQDRQFILSSKKLLLSDSGFYLCAWSVGLAGVEQFFGPGTRLTVL.

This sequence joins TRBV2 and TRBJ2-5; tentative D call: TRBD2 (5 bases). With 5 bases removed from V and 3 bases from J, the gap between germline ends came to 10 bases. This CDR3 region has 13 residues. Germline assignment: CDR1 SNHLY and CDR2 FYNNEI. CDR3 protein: CASSRTGEETQYF. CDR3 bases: TGTGCCAGCAGTCGGACTGGAGAAGAGACCCAGTACTTC. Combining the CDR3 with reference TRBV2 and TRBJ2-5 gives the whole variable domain EPEVTQTPSHQVTQMGQEVILRCVPISNHLYFYWYRQILGQKVEFLVSFYNNEISEKSEIFDDQFSVERPDGSNFTLKIRSTKLEDSAMYFCASSRTGEETQYFGPGTRLLVL.

The CDR3 is CAISEDRGLGTEAFF. The CDR3 nucleotides are TGTGCCATCAGTGAGGACAGGGGGCTGGGCACTGAAGCTTTCTTT. This chain joins TRBV10-3 and TRBJ1-1; 10 positions match TRBD1. In germline, CDR1 is ENHRY, CDR2 SYGVKD. CDR3 length: 15 amino acids. After removal of 2 bases from V and 4 bases from J, the junction contained 4 bases not matched to a gene.

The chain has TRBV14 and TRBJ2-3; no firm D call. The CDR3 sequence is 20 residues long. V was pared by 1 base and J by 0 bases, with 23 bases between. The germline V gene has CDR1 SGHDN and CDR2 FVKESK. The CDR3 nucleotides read TGTGCCAGCAGCCAAGTACCCCCATATCCCCACTTAATTAGCACAGATACGCAGTATTTT. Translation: CASSQVPPYPHLISTDTQYF.

The CDR3 loop reads CASAESRGQTEAFF. The DNA of the CDR3 is TGTGCCAGCGCAGAATCCAGGGGGCAGACTGAAGCTTTCTTT. This chain uses TRBV18 with TRBJ1-1; TRBD1 aligns across 8 bases. V gave up 8 bases and J gave up 5 bases; unmatched junction bases: 10. From germline, CDR1 is KGHSH and CDR2 LQKENI. The CDR3 extends over 14 amino acids. The whole variable domain, filled in from reference TRBV18 and TRBJ1-1, reads NAGVMQNPRHLVRRRGQEARLRCSPMKGHSHVYWYRQLPEEGLKFMVYLQKENIIDESGMPKERFSAEFPKEGPSILRIQQVVRGDSAAYFCASAESRGQTEAFFGQGTRLTVV.

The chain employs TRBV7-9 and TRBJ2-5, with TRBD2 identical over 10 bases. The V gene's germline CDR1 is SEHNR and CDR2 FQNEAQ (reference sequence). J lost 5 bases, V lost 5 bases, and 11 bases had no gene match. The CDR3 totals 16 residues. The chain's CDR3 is CASSQLAGEIGETQYF. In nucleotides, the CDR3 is TGTGCCAGCAGCCAGCTAGCGGGAGAAATCGGGGAGACCCAGTACTTC.

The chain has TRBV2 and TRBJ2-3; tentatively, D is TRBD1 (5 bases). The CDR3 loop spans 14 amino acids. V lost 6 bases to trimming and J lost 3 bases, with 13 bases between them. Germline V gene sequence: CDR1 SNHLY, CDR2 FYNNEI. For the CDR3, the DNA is TGTGCCAGCAGCGCAGGGTATCAAACAGATACGCAGTATTTT. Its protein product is CASSAGYQTDTQYF.

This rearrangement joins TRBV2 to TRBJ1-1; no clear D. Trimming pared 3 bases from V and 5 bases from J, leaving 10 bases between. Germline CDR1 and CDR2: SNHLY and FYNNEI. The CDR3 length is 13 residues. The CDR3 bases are TGTGCCAGCAGTGACGACCTGGGGACTGAAGCTTTCTTT. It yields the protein CASSDDLGTEAFF.

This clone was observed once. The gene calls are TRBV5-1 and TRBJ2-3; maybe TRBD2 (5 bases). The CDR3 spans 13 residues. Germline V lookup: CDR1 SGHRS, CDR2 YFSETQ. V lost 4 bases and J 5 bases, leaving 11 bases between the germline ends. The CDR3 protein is CASSHPGEDTQYF. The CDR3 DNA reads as TGCGCCAGCAGCCATCCCGGGGAAGATACGCAGTATTTT. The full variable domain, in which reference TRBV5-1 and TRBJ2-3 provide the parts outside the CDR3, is KAGVTQTPRYLIKTRGQQVTLSCSPISGHRSVSWYQQTPGQGLQFLFEYFSETQRNKGNFPGRFSGRQFSNSRSEMNVSTLELGDSALYLCASSHPGEDTQYFGPGTRLTVL.

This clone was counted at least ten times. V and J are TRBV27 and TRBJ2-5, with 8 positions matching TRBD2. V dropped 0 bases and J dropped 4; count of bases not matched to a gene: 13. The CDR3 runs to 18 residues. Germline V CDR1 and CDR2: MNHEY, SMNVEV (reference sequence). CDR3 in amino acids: CASSLSFFAGGLVETQYF. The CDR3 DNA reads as TGTGCCAGCAGTTTATCGTTTTTTGCGGGAGGCCTGGTAGAGACCCAGTACTTC.

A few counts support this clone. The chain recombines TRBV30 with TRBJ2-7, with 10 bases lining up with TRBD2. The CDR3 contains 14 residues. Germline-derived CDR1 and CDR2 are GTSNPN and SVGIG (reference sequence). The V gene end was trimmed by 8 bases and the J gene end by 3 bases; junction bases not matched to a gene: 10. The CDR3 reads CAGTPRTSGYEQYF. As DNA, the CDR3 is TGTGCCGGGACCCCTAGGACTAGCGGCTACGAGCAGTACTTC.

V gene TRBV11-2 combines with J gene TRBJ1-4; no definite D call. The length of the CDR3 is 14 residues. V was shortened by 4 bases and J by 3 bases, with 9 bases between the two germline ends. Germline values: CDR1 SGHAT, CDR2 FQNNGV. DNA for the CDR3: TGTGCCAGCAGCTATTCAGTTGCTAATGAAAAACTGTTTTTT. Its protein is CASSYSVANEKLFF.

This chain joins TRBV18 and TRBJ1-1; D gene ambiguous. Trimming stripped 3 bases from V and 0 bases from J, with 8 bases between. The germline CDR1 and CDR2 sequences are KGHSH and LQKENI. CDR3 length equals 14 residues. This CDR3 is CASSPYDLNTEAFF. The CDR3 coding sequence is TGTGCCAGCTCACCGTATGATTTGAACACTGAAGCTTTCTTT. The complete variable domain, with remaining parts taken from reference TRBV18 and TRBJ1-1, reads NAGVMQNPRHLVRRRGQEARLRCSPMKGHSHVYWYRQLPEEGLKFMVYLQKENIIDESGMPKERFSAEFPKEGPSILRIQQVVRGDSAAYFCASSPYDLNTEAFFGQGTRLTVV.

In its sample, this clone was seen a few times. CDR3 bases: TGTGCCAGCACCACGAGGAGGGTGGGAGACACTGAAGCTTTCTTT. Translation: CASTTRRVGDTEAFF. The genes are TRBV6-5 and TRBJ1-1; D ambiguous. Germline values: CDR1 MNHEY, CDR2 SVGAGI. The CDR3 sequence is 15 residues long. V lost 7 bases to trimming and J lost 3 bases, with 18 bases between them.

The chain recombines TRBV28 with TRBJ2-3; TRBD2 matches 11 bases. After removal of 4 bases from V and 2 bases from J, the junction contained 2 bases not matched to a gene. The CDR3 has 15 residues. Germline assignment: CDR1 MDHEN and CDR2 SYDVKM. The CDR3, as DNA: TGTGCCAGCAGTTCTAGCGGGAGGCCCACAGATACGCAGTATTTT. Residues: CASSSSGRPTDTQYF.

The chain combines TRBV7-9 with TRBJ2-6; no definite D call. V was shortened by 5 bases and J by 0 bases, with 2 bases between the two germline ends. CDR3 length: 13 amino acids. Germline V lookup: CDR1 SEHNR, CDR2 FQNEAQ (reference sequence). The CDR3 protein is CASSDSGANVLTF. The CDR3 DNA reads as TGTGCCAGCAGCGACTCTGGGGCCAACGTCCTGACTTTC. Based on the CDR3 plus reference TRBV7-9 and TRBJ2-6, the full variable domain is DTGVSQNPRHKITKRGQNVTFRCDPISEHNRLYWYRQTLGQGPEFLTYFQNEAQLEKSRLLSDRFSAERPKGSFSTLEIQRTEQGDSAMYLCASSDSGANVLTFGAGSRLTVL.